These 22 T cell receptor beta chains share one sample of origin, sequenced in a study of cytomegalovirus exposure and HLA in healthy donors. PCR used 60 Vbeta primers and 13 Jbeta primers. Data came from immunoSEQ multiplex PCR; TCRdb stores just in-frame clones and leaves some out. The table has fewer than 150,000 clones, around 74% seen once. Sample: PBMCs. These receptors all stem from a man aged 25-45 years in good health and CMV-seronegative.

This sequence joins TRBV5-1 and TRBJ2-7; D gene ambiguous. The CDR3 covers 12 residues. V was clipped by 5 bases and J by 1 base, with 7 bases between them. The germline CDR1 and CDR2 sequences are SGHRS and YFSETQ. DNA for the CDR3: TGCGCCAGCAGTTCCCAATCCTACGAGCAGTACTTC. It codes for CASSSQSYEQYF.

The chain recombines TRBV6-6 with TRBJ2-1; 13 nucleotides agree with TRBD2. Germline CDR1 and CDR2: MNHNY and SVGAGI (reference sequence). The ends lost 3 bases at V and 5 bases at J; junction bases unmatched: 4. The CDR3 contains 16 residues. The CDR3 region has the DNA TGTGCCAGCAGTTATGGGACTAGCGGGGATAACAATGAGCAGTTCTTC. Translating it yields CASSYGTSGDNNEQFF.

CDR3 sequence reads: CASSFYYGQYF. Here the CDR3 DNA reads TGTGCCAGCAGTTTTTACTATGGGCAGTACTTC. V gene TRBV28 combines with J gene TRBJ2-7; no clear D gene. Trimming cost V 3 bases and J 9 bases, with 9 bases left between them. This CDR3 is 11 amino acids long. Germline CDR1 MDHEN, CDR2 SYDVKM. The variable domain in full, with the rest retrieved from reference TRBV28 and TRBJ2-7, is DVKVTQSSRYLVKRTGEKVFLECVQDMDHENMFWYRQDPGLGLRLIYFSYDVKMKEKGDIPEGYSVSREKKERFSLILESASTNQTSMYLCASSFYYGQYFGPGTRLTVT.

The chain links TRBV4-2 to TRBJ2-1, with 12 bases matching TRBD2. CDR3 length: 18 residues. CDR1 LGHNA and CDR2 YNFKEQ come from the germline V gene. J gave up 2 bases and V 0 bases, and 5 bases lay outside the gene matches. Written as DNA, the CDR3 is TGTGCCAGCAGCCAAGATGGGCTAGCGGGAGGGGCCTACAATGAGCAGTTCTTC. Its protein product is CASSQDGLAGGAYNEQFF.

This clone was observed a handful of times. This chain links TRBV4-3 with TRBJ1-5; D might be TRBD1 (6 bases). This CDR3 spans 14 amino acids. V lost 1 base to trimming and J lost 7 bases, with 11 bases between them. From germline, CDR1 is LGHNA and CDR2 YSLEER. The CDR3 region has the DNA TGCGCCAGCAGCCAAGCGGGGGGGGGCCAGCCCCAGCATTTT. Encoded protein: CASSQAGGGQPQHF.

DNA for the CDR3: TGTGCCAGCAGCTTAGAGAGTGGTACCGGGGAGCTGTTTTTT. Translated, it gives CASSLESGTGELFF. The chain employs TRBV11-3 and TRBJ2-2, with D hard to call. This CDR3 contains 14 residues. V lost 0 bases, J lost 5 bases, and 7 bases lay in between. Germline V gene sequence: CDR1 SGHNT, CDR2 YENEEA.

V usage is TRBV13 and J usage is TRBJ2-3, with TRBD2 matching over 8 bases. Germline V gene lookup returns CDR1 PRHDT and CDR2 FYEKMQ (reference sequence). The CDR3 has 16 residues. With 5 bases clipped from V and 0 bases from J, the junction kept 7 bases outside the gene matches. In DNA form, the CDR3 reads TGTGCCAGCAGCCCCCGCGGGGGGATTAGCACAGATACGCAGTATTTT. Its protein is CASSPRGGISTDTQYF.

DNA for the CDR3: TGTGCCATCAGTGAGACGACTAGCGCCCCAGAGACCCAGTACTTC. It yields the protein CAISETTSAPETQYF. The V call is TRBV10-3, the J call TRBJ2-5; 8 nucleotides line up with TRBD2. Germline CDR1 ENHRY, CDR2 SYGVKD. The CDR3 contains 15 residues. Trimming cost V 2 bases and J 4 bases; bases outside gene matches: 6.

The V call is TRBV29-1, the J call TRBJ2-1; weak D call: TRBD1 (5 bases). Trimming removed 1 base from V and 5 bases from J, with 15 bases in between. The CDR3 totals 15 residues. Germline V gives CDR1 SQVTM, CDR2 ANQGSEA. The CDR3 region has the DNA TGCAGCGTTGAAGGGTTTGTACAGGTAGACAATGAGCAGTTCTTC. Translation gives CSVEGFVQVDNEQFF.

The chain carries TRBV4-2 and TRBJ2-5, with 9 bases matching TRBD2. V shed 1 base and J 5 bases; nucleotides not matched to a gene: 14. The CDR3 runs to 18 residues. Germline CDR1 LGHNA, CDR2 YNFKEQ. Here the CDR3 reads CASSQGGMGRGGRETQYF. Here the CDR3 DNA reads TGTGCCAGCAGCCAAGGCGGTATGGGGCGGGGGGGCCGGGAGACCCAGTACTTC.

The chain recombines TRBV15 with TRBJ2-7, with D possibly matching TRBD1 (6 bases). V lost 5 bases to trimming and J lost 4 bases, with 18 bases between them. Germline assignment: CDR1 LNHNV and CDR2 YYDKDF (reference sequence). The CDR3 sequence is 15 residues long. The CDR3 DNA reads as TGTGCCACCAGCGGGGTGGTGCAGGGACATTACGAGCAGTACTTC. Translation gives CATSGVVQGHYEQYF.

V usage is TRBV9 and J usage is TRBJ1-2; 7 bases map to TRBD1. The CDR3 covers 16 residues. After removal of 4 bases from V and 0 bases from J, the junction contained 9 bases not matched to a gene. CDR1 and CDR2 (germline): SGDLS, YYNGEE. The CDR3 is CASSNYGTATNYGYTF. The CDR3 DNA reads TGTGCCAGCAGCAACTACGGGACAGCTACTAACTATGGCTACACCTTC.

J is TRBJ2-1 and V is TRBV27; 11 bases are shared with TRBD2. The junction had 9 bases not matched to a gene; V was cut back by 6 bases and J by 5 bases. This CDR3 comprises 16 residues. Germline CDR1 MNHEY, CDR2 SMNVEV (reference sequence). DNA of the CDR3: TGTGCCAGCAGGCTACTTGGACTAGCGGGTAACAATGAGCAGTTCTTC. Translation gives CASRLLGLAGNNEQFF.

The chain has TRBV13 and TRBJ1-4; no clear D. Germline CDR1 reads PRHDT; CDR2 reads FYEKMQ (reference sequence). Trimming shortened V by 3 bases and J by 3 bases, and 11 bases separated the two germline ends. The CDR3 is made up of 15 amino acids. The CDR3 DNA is TGTGCCAGCAGCTTGTCGTCGGGAGCTAATGAAAAACTGTTTTTT. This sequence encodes CASSLSSGANEKLFF.

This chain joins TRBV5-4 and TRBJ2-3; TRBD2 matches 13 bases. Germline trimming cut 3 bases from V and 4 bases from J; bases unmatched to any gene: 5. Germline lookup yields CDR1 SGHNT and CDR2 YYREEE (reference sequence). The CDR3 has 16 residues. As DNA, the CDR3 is TGTGCCAGCAGCTGGACTAGCGGGAGTCGCGCAGATACGCAGTATTTT. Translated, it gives CASSWTSGSRADTQYF.

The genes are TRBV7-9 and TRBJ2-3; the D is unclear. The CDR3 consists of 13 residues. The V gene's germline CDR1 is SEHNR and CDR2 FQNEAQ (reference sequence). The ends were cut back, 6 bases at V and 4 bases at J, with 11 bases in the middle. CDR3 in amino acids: CASSLPSSDTQYF. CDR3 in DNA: TGTGCCAGCAGTTTACCTAGTTCAGATACGCAGTATTTT.

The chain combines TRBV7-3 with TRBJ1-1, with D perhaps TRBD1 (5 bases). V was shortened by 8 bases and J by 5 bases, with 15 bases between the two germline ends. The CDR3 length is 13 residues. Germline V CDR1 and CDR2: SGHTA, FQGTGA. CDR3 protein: CASAAGLMTEAFF. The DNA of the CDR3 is TGTGCCAGCGCGGCAGGGCTTATGACTGAAGCTTTCTTT. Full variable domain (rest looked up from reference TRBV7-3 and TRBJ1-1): GAGVSQTPSNKVTEKGKYVELRCDPISGHTALYWYRQSLGQGPEFLIYFQGTGAADDSGLPNDRFFAVRPEGSVSTLKIQRTERGDSAVYLCASAAGLMTEAFFGQGTRLTVV.

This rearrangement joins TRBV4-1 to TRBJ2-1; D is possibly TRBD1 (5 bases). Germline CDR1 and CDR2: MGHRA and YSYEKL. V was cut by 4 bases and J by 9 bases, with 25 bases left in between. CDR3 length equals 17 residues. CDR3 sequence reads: CASSPYIQLGQLSEQFF. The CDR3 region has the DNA TGCGCCAGCAGCCCGTATATCCAGTTGGGGCAATTGAGTGAGCAGTTCTTC.

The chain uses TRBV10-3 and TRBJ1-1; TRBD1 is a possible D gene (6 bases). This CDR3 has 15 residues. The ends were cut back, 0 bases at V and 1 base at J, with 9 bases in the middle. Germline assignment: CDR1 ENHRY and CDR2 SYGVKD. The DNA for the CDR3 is TGTGCCATCAGTGAGTCGGCCAGGGGGAACACTGAAGCTTTCTTT. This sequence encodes CAISESARGNTEAFF.

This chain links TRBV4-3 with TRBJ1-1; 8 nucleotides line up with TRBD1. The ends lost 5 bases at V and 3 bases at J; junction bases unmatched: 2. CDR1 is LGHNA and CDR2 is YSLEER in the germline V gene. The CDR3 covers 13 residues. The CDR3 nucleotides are TGCGCCAGCAGCGACAGGGGCTACACTGAAGCTTTCTTT. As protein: CASSDRGYTEAFF.

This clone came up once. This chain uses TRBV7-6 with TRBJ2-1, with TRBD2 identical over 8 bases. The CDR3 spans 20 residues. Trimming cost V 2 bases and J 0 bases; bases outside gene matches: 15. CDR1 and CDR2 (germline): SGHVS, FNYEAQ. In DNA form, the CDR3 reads TGTGCCAGCAGCTTATCCACCGCGCGGGTGAGCGGGAGCTCCTACAATGAGCAGTTCTTC. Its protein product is CASSLSTARVSGSSYNEQFF.

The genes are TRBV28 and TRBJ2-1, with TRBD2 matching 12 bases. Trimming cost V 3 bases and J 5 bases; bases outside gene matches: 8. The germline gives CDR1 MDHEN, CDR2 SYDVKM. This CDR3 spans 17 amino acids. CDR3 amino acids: CASSLDGLAGSHNEQFF. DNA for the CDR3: TGTGCCAGCAGTTTGGACGGACTAGCGGGAAGTCACAATGAGCAGTTCTTC.